Here is one T cell receptor beta chain with its context. The CDR3 runs to 13 residues. CDR1 is MDHEN and CDR2 is SYDVKM in the germline V gene. Trimming pared 5 bases from V and 5 bases from J, leaving 12 bases between. These data belong to a study of blood T cell repertoires in COVID-19. Measured with immunoSEQ multiplex PCR; TCRdb has only the in-frame clones, and not every one. The sample records tens of thousands of clones, roughly 82% being singletons. The source is a man aged 60-69 years with acute or convalescent COVID-19. Sequencing input: peripheral blood. The chain carries TRBV28 and TRBJ1-2, with no clear D. Here the CDR3 DNA reads TGTGCCAGCAGTCCCCTATTGGAGTATGGCTACACCTTC. This codes for CASSPLLEYGYTF.